This T cell receptor beta chain was captured in a study of a mutant IDH1 vaccine in newly diagnosed glioma. Findings and limits, study-wide: Seemingly, top peripheral T cell clonotype changes bore no relation to pseudoprogression.

The time point was: baseline, week 1 (first vaccination visit). Indicated treatment: pre-vaccination baseline after standard-of-care therapy. V dropped 6 bases and J dropped 4 bases, with 21 bases sitting between them. Germline CDR1 SQVTM, CDR2 ANQGSEA. The CDR3 contains 15 residues. Comments on this clone: Its target is unknown.

The method was immunoSEQ multiplex PCR; TCRdb's version includes in-frame clones alone and lacks a portion of them. The table has some 70,000 clones, around 74% seen once. The source was PBMCs, collected from a glioma patient treated with radiotherapy, temozolomide or both. This chain connects TRBV29-1 to TRBJ1-1, with D perhaps TRBD1 (5 bases). This TCR was sampled from a middle-aged man with glioma. CDR3 loop: CSVENPTVRGTEAFF. CDR3 DNA: TGCAGCGTGGAGAACCCGACAGTACGGGGCACTGAAGCTTTCTTT.